This T cell receptor (beta chain) was sequenced in a study of cytomegalovirus exposure and HLA in healthy donors. Whole-study results and caveats: Donors were assumed by presence/absence analyses to have roughly uniform sequencing depth. There were reportedly fewer N-insertions in an Asian-associated ancestry cluster than the roughly 670-donor mean, in a later analysis.

Germline V gene data show CDR1 as MDHEN and CDR2 as SYDVKM. With 2 bases removed from V and 5 bases from J, the gap between germline ends came to 21 bases. The CDR3 loop spans 17 amino acids. For this clone: What it recognizes is unknown.

This PCR relied on a set of 60 Vbeta primers and 13 Jbeta primers. Sequencing was performed with immunoSEQ multiplex PCR; in TCRdb, only in-frame clones are kept and a portion is missing. The sample comprises tens of thousands of clones, 78% of which are singletons, and 4.4% rests with the top ten. The specimen sequenced was PBMCs. The source of this sequence is a male donor in good health and CMV-seropositive. The chain is built from TRBV28 and TRBJ2-5; possibly TRBD2 for D (7 bases). The CDR3 coding sequence is TGTGCCAGCAGTTTAAGGTCAGGGTACAGGGAGGGTGAGACCCAGTACTTC. It translates to CASSLRSGYREGETQYF.